This T cell receptor (beta chain) originates from a study of cytomegalovirus exposure and HLA in healthy donors. Study-wide findings and caveats: The authors later linked a missense DCLRE1C variant to TCR beta V- and J-gene trimming. For most TCR beta V segments, an earlier analysis put the productive rate at about 90% or about 30% of the time.

This CDR3 contains 14 residues. The germline gives CDR1 LNHNV, CDR2 YYDKDF (reference sequence). Trimming took 1 base from V and 0 from J, leaving 7 bases between them. Both 60 Vbeta primers and 13 Jbeta primers went into the PCR. Assay used: immunoSEQ multiplex PCR; TCRdb lists only in-frame clones, some missing. The sample contains roughly 140,000 clones, 80% to 85% of which appear only once. A note on this clone: Its target is unknown.

The chain couples TRBV15 to TRBJ2-7, with TRBD1 as a possible D gene (5 bases). Sample: PBMCs. This clonotype originated in a boy younger than 10 in good health and CMV-seronegative. The CDR3 nucleotides read TGTGCCACCAGCAGAGCAGGGCCCTCCTACGAGCAGTACTTC. It yields the protein CATSRAGPSYEQYF.